This TCR beta chain was sequenced in a study of blood T cell repertoires in COVID-19. Study at large: The study drew acute and convalescent COVID-19 samples from the United States, Italy and Spain. T cells, B-cell-depleted T cells, or PBMCs provided the cDNA or gDNA that served as material.

Source study methods: Estimates of nucleated cell counts were drawn from the amplification of reference gene primers. Profiling relied on immunoSEQ multiplex PCR, and the TCRdb table lists in-frame clones only, not all of them. V and J calls and clone size are as listed in that table; D and trimming were resolved from the DNA. The repertoire holds 80,000 to 95,000 clones, roughly four fifths seen once, with around 5.2% in the top ten. The germline CDR1 and CDR2 sequences are SGHDT and YYEEEE. After removal of 3 bases from V and 4 bases from J, the junction contained 11 bases not matched to a gene. The CDR3 consists of 16 residues. Seattle patients were enrolled during active infection and followed longitudinally.

The sample taken for sequencing was peripheral blood. The chain couples TRBV5-6 to TRBJ1-2, with TRBD1 identical over 8 bases. The TCR comes from an elderly man with COVID-19, enrolled during active disease. The chain's CDR3 is CASSSHRGARGYGYTF. The CDR3 DNA reads TGTGCCAGCAGCTCGCACAGGGGGGCGCGTGGCTATGGCTACACCTTC.